The 4 T cell receptor beta chains presented below share a single source sample, sequenced in a study of T cell responses to AZD1222 COVID-19 vaccine (dated by TCRdb to the early 2020s). Receptor amplification or capture employed the immunoSEQ multiplex PCR assay. Imported from immuneACCESS, the table was reduced by TCRdb to in-frame sequences with V and J called. These copies leave out some clones; in studies compared against another copy, an unresolved V gene accounts for under half, and the cause of the remainder is not known. A total of approximately 140,000 clones appear in this sample, approximately 90% of them only once. The top ten clones comprise roughly 6% of the sample. This specimen's time point label, per the study, means: baseline before first vaccination. The source material was peripheral blood, sampled on day 0 of AZD1222 vaccination. All receptors come from an adult in good health.

V usage is TRBV28 and J usage is TRBJ1-1, with D hard to call. The CDR3 sequence is 12 residues long. Trimming cost V 5 bases and J 3 bases, with 7 bases left between them. Germline CDR1 is MDHEN and CDR2 is SYDVKM. CDR3 nucleotides: TGTGCCAGCAGTCCCCACCACACTGAAGCTTTCTTT. The encoded protein is CASSPHHTEAFF.

This sequence joins TRBV9 and TRBJ2-3; D gene unclear. There are 13 residues in the CDR3. Trimming cost V 4 bases and J 4 bases, with 10 bases left between them. Germline assignment: CDR1 SGDLS and CDR2 YYNGEE. CDR3 DNA: TGTGCCAGCAGCAACGGGTCACCAGATACGCAGTATTTT. It codes for CASSNGSPDTQYF.

This clone has a single count. The genes are TRBV7-6 and TRBJ1-1, with D perhaps TRBD1 (6 bases). Per germline, CDR1 SGHVS and CDR2 FNYEAQ. The CDR3 sequence is 17 residues long. The ends were cut back, 5 bases at V and 3 bases at J, with 22 bases in the middle. The CDR3 loop is CASSPPGMGGADTEAFF. The CDR3, as DNA: TGTGCCAGCAGCCCCCCTGGGATGGGGGGCGCAGACACTGAAGCTTTCTTT.

The chain links TRBV27 to TRBJ2-1, with no clear D. The germline V gene has CDR1 MNHEY and CDR2 SMNVEV (reference sequence). V was clipped by 5 bases and J by 7 bases, with 9 bases between them. CDR3 length: 12 residues. The DNA for the CDR3 is TGTGCCAGCAGTCGTTCCAGAAATGAGCAGTTCTTC. Its translation: CASSRSRNEQFF.